This entry lists 18 T cell receptor beta chains sequenced from one sample in a study of blood T cells in healthy people across ages. Then a second PCR, running roughly 7 to 11 cycles, was carried out with a sample-barcoded 5' primer and a J-beta primer mix. A single record per CDR3 protein comes from TCRdb applying MiXCR to the 5' RACE reads. Altogether around 1,500,000 distinct CDR3 sequences are present, 28% being singletons, with the ten largest covering more than 6%. Material: blood. Source of these receptors: a woman aged 30 to 39 in good health.

The chain recombines TRBV5-1 with TRBJ1-1, with TRBD1 matching over 7 bases. Trimming at V came to 5 bases and at J to 2 bases, leaving 9 bases not matched to a gene. The V gene's germline CDR1 is SGHRS and CDR2 YFSETQ. This CDR3 has 15 residues. In DNA form, the CDR3 reads TGCGCCAGCAGAACCGACAGGGCGAGTAACACTGAAGCTTTCTTT. Translated: CASRTDRASNTEAFF.

Worth noting for this clonotype: At one end the junction does not follow the germline gene, possibly because of a read error. The V call is TRBV4-2, the J call TRBJ2-1, with D unclear. The CDR3 covers 16 residues. CDR1 is LGHNA and CDR2 is YNFKEQ in the germline V gene. CDR3 sequence: CAGSQSDARSWNEQFF. CDR3 nucleotides: TGTGCCGGCAGCCAATCGGACGCTCGGTCCTGGAATGAGCAGTTCTTC.

This clonotype has a count of ten or more. The chain recombines TRBV11-1 with TRBJ2-1, with TRBD1 matching over 9 bases. This CDR3 region has 17 residues. The V gene end was trimmed by 5 bases and the J gene end by 7 bases; junction bases not matched to a gene: 15. Germline CDR1 reads SGHAT; CDR2 reads FQDESV (reference sequence). CDR3 sequence: CASSPGTGLLGRNEQFF. In DNA form, the CDR3 reads TGTGCCAGCAGCCCTGGGACAGGGCTCTTGGGGCGGAATGAGCAGTTCTTC.

This clonotype was detected once. V gene TRBV5-1 combines with J gene TRBJ2-1, with D unclear. The CDR3 totals 15 residues. The V end lost 2 bases, the J end lost 4 bases, and 13 bases lay between the germline ends. CDR1 and CDR2 from the germline V gene are SGHRS and YFSETQ. The CDR3 nucleotides are TGCGCCAGCAGCTTTGCGGCTACCGGGTACAATGAGCAGTTCTTC. It is translated as CASSFAATGYNEQFF.

The chain uses TRBV5-1 and TRBJ2-5; D is undetermined. CDR1 and CDR2 (germline): SGHRS, YFSETQ. There are 17 residues in the CDR3. The V and J ends lost 0 bases and 5 bases respectively, with 20 bases between them. The CDR3 DNA reads TGCGCCAGCAGCTTGGAAGGTGGCTATACTCTTCGGGAGACCCAGTACTTC. It specifies CASSLEGGYTLRETQYF.

CDR3 in amino acids: CASSPAISTTYEQYF. The CDR3, as DNA: TGTGCCAGCTCACCGGCCATCTCAACTACCTACGAGCAGTACTTC. The chain links TRBV18 to TRBJ2-7; the D is unclear. The germline CDR1 and CDR2 sequences are KGHSH and LQKENI. The CDR3 sequence is 15 residues long. V lost 3 bases and J 2 bases, leaving 14 bases between the germline ends.

V usage is TRBV29-1 and J usage is TRBJ2-2, with D perhaps TRBD1 (5 bases). In germline, CDR1 is SQVTM, CDR2 ANQGSEA. This CDR3 region has 11 residues. Trimming took 5 bases from V and 6 from J, leaving 7 bases between them. The CDR3 nucleotides are TGCAGCGTTTTCAGGGCCGGGGAGCTGTTTTTT. Amino acids: CSVFRAGELFF.

V usage is TRBV12-3 or TRBV12-4 and J usage is TRBJ1-5, with a possible D match to TRBD1 (5 bases). Between the trimmed V and J ends, which lost 6 bases and 9 bases, there was a span of 18 bases. The CDR3 contains 14 residues. CDR3 residues: CASRKGVRAGPQHF. CDR3 nucleotide sequence: TGTGCCAGCAGGAAAGGGGTCAGGGCTGGGCCCCAGCATTTT.

This clonotype came up many times. This chain uses TRBV29-1 with TRBJ1-4; D may be TRBD1 (5 bases). Trimming cost V 4 bases and J 8 bases, with 11 bases left between them. Germline values: CDR1 SQVTM, CDR2 ANQGSEA. The length of the CDR3 is 12 residues. CDR3 loop: CSVVKAGEKLFF. The DNA of the CDR3 is TGCAGCGTTGTCAAAGCAGGGGAAAAACTGTTTTTT.

This clonotype was seen a few times. This rearrangement joins TRBV20-1 to TRBJ1-1; no clear D gene. Germline loops: CDR1 DFQATT, CDR2 SNEGSKA (reference sequence). This CDR3 region has 13 residues. The CDR3 spells CRELVRRRFEAFF. Here the CDR3 DNA reads TGCAGAGAGCTAGTGAGACGGAGATTTGAAGCTTTCTTT.

As for this clonotype: A much more abundant neighbour one base away suggests this may be a read error. The chain has TRBV20-1 and TRBJ2-1; TRBD2 matches at 14 bases. The CDR3 has 15 amino acids. CDR1 DFQATT and CDR2 SNEGSKA come from the germline V gene (reference sequence). CDR3 protein: CSAPGTSGSYNEQCF. The DNA for the CDR3 is TGCAGTGCTCCCGGGACTAGCGGGAGTTACAATGAGCAGTGCTTC.

This clonotype has a count of ten or more. The chain links TRBV5-1 to TRBJ2-7; 9 bases align to TRBD1. The CDR3 has 16 residues. Germline V lookup: CDR1 SGHRS, CDR2 YFSETQ. With V trimmed by 4 bases and J by 3 bases, 11 bases remained unmatched. The CDR3 spells CASSPGTGSQIYEQYF. The CDR3 nucleotides are TGCGCCAGCAGCCCTGGGACAGGGAGTCAGATCTACGAGCAGTACTTC.

The CDR3 nucleotides read TGTGCCAGCAGTTACTATGTGGGAGGGCCGAGTGGTACGCAGTATTTT. Amino acids: CASSYYVGGPSGTQYF. The V call is TRBV6-2 or TRBV6-3, the J call TRBJ2-3; 7 bases are shared with TRBD2. The V gene's germline CDR1 is MNHEY and CDR2 SVGEGT. V shed 1 base, J shed 8 bases, and the junction held 12 bases outside the gene matches. The CDR3 extends over 16 amino acids.

J is TRBJ1-2 and V is TRBV6-5, with unresolved D. This CDR3 comprises 14 residues. Deletions cut 2 bases from V and 0 bases from J, with 7 bases between. Germline V CDR1 and CDR2: MNHEY, SVGAGI. The CDR3 DNA reads TGTGCCAGCAGTTACGGCCCGACTAACTATGGCTACACCTTC. It is translated as CASSYGPTNYGYTF.

This rearrangement joins TRBV12-3 or TRBV12-4 to TRBJ2-5; 7 bases match TRBD2. The CDR3 has 13 residues. The V gene end was trimmed by 6 bases and the J gene end by 4 bases; junction bases not matched to a gene: 5. CDR3 nucleotide sequence: TGTGCCAGCAGGAGGGAGGGAAGAGAGACCCAGTACTTC. It codes for CASRREGRETQYF.

The V call is TRBV6-6, the J call TRBJ2-5; 10 nucleotides line up with TRBD2. Germline lookup yields CDR1 MNHNY and CDR2 SVGAGI (reference sequence). CDR3 size: 13 residues. J lost 5 bases, V lost 6 bases, and 3 bases had no gene match. The CDR3 DNA reads as TGTGCCAGCAGGGAGACTAGCGGGGAGACCCAGTACTTC. It specifies CASRETSGETQYF.

V usage is TRBV20-1 and J usage is TRBJ2-7, with TRBD2 identical over 8 bases. The end of the DNA is better explained by TRBJ2-5, so the J call may be wrong. Germline assignment: CDR1 DFQATT and CDR2 SNEGSKA (reference sequence). The CDR3 length is 17 residues. The CDR3, as DNA: TGCAGTGCTAGAGATCCCTTCTCCAGCGGGGGCGGGGAGACCCAGTACTTC. This sequence encodes CSARDPFSSGGGETQYF.

This rearrangement joins TRBV29-1 to TRBJ2-5, with a tentative D call TRBD1 (5 bases). The V end was cut by 1 base, the J end by 5 bases, with 14 bases between. Germline values: CDR1 SQVTM, CDR2 ANQGSEA. The length of the CDR3 is 14 residues. DNA for the CDR3: TGCAGCGTTGAAGCGGGCAGGGAATGGGAGACCCAGTACTTC. The encoded protein is CSVEAGREWETQYF.